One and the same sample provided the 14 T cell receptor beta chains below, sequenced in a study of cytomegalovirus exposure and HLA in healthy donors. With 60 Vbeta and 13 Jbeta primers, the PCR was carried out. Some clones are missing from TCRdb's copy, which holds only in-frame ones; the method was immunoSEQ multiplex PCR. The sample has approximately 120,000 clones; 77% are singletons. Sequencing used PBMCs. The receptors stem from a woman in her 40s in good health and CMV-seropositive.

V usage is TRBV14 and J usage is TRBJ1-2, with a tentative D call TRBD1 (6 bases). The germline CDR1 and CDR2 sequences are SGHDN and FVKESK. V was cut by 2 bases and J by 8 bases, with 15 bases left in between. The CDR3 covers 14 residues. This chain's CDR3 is CASSQSLTGVGYTF. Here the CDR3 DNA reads TGTGCCAGCAGCCAATCTTTGACAGGAGTCGGCTACACCTTC.

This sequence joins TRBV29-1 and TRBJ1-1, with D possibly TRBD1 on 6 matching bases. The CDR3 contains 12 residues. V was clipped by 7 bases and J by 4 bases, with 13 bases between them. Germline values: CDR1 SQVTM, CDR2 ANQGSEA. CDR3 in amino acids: CSAVTGGTEAFF. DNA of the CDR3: TGCAGCGCTGTGACAGGAGGCACTGAAGCTTTCTTT. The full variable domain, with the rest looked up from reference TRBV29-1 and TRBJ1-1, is SAVISQKPSRDICQRGTSLTIQCQVDSQVTMMFWYRQQPGQSLTLIATANQGSEATYESGFVIDKFPISRPNLTFSTLTVSNMSPEDSSIYLCSAVTGGTEAFFGQGTRLTVV.

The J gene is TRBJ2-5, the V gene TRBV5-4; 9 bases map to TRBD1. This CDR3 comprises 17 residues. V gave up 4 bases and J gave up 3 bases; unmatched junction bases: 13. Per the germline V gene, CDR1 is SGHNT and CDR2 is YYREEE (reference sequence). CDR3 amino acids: CASSRGTGRLYKETQYF. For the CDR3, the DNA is TGTGCCAGCAGCAGAGGGACAGGGCGCTTGTATAAAGAGACCCAGTACTTC.

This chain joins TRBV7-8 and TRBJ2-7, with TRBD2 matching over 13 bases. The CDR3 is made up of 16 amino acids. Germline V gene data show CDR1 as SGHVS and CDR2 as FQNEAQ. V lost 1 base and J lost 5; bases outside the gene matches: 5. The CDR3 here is CASSLGLAGGIHEQYF. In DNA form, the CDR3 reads TGTGCCAGCAGCTTAGGACTAGCGGGAGGAATCCACGAGCAGTACTTC.

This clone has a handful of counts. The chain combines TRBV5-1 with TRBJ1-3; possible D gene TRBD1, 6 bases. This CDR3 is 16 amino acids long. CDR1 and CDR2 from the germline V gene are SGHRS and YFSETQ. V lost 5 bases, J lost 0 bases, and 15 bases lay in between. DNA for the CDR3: TGCGCCAGCAGTAGGGACACAGCGAACTCTGGAAACACCATATATTTT. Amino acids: CASSRDTANSGNTIYF.

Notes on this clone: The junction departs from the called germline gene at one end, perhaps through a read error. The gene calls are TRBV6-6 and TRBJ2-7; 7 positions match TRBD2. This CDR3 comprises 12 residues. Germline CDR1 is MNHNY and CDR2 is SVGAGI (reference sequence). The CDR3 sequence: CASRQTSYERYF. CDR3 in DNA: TGTGCCAGCAGGCAGACTAGCTACGAGCGGTACTTC.

CDR3 sequence reads: CASSYSAGTGNTEAFF. CDR3 bases: TGTGCCAGCAGTTACTCGGCCGGGACAGGGAACACTGAAGCTTTCTTT. V is TRBV6-6 and J is TRBJ1-1; TRBD1 aligns across 8 bases. J lost 1 base, V lost 0 bases, and 4 bases had no gene match. Germline CDR1 is MNHNY and CDR2 is SVGAGI (reference sequence). This CDR3 is built from 16 residues.

CDR3 nucleotide sequence: TGTGCCAGCCGGCGGGGGTCAGATCAGCCCCAGCATTTT. Amino acid sequence: CASRRGSDQPQHF. The rearrangement uses TRBV6-5 and TRBJ1-5; TRBD1 might be the D (5 bases). Germline CDR1 MNHEY, CDR2 SVGAGI. The CDR3 consists of 13 residues. V dropped 8 bases and J dropped 5 bases, with 13 bases sitting between them.

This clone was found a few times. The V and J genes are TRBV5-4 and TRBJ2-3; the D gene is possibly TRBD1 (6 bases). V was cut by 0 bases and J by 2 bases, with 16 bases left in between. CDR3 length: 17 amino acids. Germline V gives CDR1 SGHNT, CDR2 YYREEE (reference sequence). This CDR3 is CASSLGVVGDITDTQYF. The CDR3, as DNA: TGTGCCAGCAGCTTGGGGGTGGTCGGGGACATCACAGATACGCAGTATTTT.

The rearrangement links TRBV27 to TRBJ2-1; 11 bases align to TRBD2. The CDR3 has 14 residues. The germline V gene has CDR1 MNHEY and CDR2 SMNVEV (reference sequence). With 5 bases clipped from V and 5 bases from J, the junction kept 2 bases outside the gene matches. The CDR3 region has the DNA TGTGCCAGCAGTCGACTAGCGGGGAACAATGAGCAGTTCTTC. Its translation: CASSRLAGNNEQFF.

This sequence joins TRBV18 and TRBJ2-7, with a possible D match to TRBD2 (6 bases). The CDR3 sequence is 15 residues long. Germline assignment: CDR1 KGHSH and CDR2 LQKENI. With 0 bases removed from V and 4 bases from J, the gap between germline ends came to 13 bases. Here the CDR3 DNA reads TGTGCCAGCTCACCACCGGGACTCGAGACTTACGAGCAGTACTTC. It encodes CASSPPGLETYEQYF.

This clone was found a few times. For the CDR3, the DNA is TGTGCCAGCAGCGGGACTAGCGGGACAGAGACCCAGTACTTC. Its protein product is CASSGTSGTETQYF. V and J are TRBV11-2 and TRBJ2-5, with 13 positions matching TRBD2. The ends lost 5 bases at V and 4 bases at J; junction bases unmatched: 1. Germline CDR1 and CDR2: SGHAT and FQNNGV. The CDR3 covers 14 residues.

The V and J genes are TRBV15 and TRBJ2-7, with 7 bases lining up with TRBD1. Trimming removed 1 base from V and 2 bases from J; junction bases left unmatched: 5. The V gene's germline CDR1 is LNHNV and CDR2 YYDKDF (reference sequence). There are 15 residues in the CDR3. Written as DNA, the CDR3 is TGTGCCACCAGCAGAGCTCGACAGGGCCCCTACGAGCAGTACTTC. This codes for CATSRARQGPYEQYF. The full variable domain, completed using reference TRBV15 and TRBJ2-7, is DAMVIQNPRYQVTQFGKPVTLSCSQTLNHNVMYWYQQKSSQAPKLLFHYYDKDFNNEADTPDNFQSRRPNTSFCFLDIRSPGLGDTAMYLCATSRARQGPYEQYFGPGTRLTVT.

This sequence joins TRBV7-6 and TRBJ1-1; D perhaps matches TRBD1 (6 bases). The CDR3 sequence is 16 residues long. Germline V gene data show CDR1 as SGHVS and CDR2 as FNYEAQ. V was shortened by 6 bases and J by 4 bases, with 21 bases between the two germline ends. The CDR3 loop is CASSYNRAPRGTEAFF. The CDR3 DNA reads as TGTGCCAGCAGTTACAACAGGGCCCCTCGGGGCACTGAAGCTTTCTTT.